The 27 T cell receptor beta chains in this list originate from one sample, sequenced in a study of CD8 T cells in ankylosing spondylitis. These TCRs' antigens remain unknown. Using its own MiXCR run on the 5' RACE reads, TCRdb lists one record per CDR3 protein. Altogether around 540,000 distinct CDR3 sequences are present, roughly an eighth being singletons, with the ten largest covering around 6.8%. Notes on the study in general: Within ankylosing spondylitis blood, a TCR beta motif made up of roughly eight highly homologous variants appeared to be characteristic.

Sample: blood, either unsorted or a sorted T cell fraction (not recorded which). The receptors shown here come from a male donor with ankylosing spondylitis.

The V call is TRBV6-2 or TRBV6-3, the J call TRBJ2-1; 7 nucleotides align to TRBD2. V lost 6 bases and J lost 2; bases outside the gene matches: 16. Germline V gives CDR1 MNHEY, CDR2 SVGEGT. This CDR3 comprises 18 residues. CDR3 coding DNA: TGTGCCAGCAGCTCCGACCGGACTAGACCACGACCCTACAATGAGCAGTTCTTC. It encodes CASSSDRTRPRPYNEQFF.

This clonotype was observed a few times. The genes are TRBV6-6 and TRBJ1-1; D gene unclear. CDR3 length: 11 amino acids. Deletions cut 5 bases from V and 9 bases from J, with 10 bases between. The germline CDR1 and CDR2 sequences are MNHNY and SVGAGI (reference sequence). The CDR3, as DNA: TGTGCCAGCAGTAGTCGGGTAAAAGCTTTCTTT. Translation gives CASSSRVKAFF.

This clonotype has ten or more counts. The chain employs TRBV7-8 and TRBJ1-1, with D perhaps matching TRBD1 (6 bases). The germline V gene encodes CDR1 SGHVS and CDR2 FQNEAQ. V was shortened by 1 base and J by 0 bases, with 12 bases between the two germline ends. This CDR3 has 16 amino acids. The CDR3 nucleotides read TGTGCCAGCAGCTTAGGAGGGGGGTTCATGAACACTGAAGCTTTCTTT. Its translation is CASSLGGGFMNTEAFF.

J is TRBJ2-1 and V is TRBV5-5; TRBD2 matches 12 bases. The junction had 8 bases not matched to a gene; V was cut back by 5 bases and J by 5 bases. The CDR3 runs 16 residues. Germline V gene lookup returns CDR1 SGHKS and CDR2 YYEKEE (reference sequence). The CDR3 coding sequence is TGTGCCAGCAGGACTAGCGGGAGAGGAGGCGACAATGAGCAGTTCTTC. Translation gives CASRTSGRGGDNEQFF.

CDR3: CASSSRAGSLHF. The CDR3 DNA reads TGTGCCAGCAGCTCTCGTGCGGGGTCCCTCCACTTT. The chain has TRBV12-3 or TRBV12-4 and TRBJ1-6, with D unclear. Between the trimmed V and J ends, which lost 6 bases and 14 bases, there was a span of 14 bases. There are 12 residues in the CDR3.

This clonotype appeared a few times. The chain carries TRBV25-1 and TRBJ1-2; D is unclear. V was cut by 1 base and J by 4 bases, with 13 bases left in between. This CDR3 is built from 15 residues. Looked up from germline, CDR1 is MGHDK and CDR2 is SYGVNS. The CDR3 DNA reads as TGTGCCAGCAGTGAATCTGGAGGAGGCTTCTATGGCTACACCTTC. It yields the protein CASSESGGGFYGYTF.

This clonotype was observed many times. The CDR3 reads CASSVLARTDTQYF. DNA of the CDR3: TGTGCCAGCAGCGTATTGGCCCGCACAGATACGCAGTATTTT. The chain recombines TRBV9 with TRBJ2-3; no firm D call. The CDR3 loop spans 14 amino acids. Trimming took off 1 base at V and 1 base at J, with 7 bases between the two ends. Germline V CDR1 and CDR2: SGDLS, YYNGEE.

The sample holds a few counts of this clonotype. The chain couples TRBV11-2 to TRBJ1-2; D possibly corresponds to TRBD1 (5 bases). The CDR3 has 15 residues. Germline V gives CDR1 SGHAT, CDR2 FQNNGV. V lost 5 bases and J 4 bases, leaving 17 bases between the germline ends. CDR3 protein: CASSAGQGGVYGYTF. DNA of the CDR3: TGTGCCAGCAGCGCGGGGCAGGGTGGGGTCTATGGCTACACCTTC.

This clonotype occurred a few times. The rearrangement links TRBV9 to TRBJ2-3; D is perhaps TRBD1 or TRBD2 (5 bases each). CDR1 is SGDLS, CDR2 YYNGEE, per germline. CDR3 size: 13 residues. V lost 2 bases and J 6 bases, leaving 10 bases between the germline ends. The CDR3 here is CASSVGTQDTQYF. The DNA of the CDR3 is TGTGCCAGCAGCGTTGGGACGCAGGATACGCAGTATTTT.

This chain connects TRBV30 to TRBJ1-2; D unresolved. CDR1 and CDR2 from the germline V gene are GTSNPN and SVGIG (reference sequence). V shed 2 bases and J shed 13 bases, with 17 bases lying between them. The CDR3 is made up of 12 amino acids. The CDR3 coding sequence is TGTGCCTGGAGTCCCCGGACGGTTGCGGGCACCTTC. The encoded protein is CAWSPRTVAGTF.

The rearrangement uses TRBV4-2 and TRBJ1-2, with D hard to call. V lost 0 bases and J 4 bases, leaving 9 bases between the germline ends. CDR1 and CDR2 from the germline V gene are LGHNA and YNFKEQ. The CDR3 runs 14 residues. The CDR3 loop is CASSQEAVGYGYTF. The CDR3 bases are TGTGCCAGCAGCCAAGAGGCGGTAGGCTATGGCTACACCTTC.

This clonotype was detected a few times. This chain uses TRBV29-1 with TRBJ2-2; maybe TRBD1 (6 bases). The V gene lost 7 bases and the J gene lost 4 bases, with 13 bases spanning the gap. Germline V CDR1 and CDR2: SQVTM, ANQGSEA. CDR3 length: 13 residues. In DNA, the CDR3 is TGCAGCGGGGCGGACAGCCTCACCGGGGAGCTGTTTTTT. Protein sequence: CSGADSLTGELFF.

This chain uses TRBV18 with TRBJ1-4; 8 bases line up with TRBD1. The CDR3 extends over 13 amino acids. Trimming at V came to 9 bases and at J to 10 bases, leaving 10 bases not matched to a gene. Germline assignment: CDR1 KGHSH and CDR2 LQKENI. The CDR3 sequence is CASSDRAEGKLFF. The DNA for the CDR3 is TGTGCCAGTTCGGACAGGGCCGAAGGAAAACTGTTTTTT.

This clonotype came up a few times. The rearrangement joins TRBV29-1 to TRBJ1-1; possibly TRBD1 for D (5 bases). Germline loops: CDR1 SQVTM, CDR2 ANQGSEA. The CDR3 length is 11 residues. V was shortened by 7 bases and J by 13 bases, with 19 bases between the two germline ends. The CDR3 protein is CSAQAGTRDFF. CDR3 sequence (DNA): TGCAGCGCACAAGCCGGGACCCGTGATTTCTTT.

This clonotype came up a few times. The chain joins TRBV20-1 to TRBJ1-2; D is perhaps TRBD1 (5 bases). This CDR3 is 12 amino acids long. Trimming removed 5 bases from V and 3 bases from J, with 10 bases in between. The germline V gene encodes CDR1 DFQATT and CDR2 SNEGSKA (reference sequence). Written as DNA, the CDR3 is TGCAGTGCTCGTGGGACGGACTATGGCTACACCTTC. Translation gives CSARGTDYGYTF.

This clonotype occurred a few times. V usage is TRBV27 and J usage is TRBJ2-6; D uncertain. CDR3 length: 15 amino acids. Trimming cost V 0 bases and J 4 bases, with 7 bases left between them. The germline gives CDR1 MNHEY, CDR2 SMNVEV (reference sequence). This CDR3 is CASSLSFFGANVLTF. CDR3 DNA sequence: TGTGCCAGCAGTTTATCGTTTTTCGGGGCCAACGTCCTGACTTTC.

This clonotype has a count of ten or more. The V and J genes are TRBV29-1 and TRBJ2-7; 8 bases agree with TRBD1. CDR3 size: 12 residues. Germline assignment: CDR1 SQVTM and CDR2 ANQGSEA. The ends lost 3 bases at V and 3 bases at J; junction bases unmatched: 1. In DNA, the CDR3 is TGCAGCGTTGAGGGGACAGGCTACGAGCAGTACTTC. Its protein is CSVEGTGYEQYF.

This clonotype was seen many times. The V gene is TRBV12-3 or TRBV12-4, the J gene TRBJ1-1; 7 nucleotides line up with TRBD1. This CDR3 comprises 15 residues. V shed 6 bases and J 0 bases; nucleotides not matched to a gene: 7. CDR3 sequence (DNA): TGTGCCAGCAGCTACGGGACAGCGATGAACACTGAAGCTTTCTTT. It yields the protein CASSYGTAMNTEAFF.

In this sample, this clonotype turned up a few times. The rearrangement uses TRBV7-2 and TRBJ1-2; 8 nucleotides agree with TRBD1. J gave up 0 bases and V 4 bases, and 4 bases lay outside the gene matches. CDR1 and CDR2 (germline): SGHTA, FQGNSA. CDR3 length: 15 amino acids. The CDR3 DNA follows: TGTGCCAGCAGCTCTCCAGGGGGCGCTAACTATGGCTACACCTTC. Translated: CASSSPGGANYGYTF.

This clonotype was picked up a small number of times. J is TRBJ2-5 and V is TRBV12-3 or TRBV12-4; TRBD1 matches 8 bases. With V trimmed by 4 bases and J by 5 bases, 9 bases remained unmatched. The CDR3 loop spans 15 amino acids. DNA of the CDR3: TGTGCCAGCAGTTCACCCTCAGGGGGCGGGGAGACCCAGTACTTC. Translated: CASSSPSGGGETQYF.

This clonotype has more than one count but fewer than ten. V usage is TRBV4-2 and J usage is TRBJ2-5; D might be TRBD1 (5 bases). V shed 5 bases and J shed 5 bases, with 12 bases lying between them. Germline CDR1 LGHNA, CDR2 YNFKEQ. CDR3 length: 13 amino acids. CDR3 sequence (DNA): TGTGCCAGCAGCTCAGGGCAGTGGGAGACCCAGTACTTC. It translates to CASSSGQWETQYF.

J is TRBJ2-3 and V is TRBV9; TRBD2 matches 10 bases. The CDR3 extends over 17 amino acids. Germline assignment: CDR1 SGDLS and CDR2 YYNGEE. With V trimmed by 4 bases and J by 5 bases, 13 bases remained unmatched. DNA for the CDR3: TGTGCCAGCAGCCTGAGCAGGTCTAGCGGGAGACAAGATACGCAGTATTTT. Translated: CASSLSRSSGRQDTQYF.

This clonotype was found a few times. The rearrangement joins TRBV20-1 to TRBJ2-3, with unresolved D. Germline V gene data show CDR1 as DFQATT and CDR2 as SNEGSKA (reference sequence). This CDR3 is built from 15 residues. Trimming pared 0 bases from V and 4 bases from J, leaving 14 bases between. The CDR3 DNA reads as TGCAGTGCTAGAGATCTTTTAGCTGGGCCAGATACGCAGTATTTT. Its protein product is CSARDLLAGPDTQYF.

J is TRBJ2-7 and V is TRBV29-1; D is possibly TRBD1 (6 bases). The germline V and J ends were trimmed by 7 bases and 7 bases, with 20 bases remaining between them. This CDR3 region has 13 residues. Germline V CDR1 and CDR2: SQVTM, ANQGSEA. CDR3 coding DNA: TGCAGCGCTCAGGACAGCCGGGCTGGGGAGCAGTACTTC. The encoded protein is CSAQDSRAGEQYF.

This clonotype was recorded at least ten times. CDR3 in DNA: TGTGCCAGCAGCCCCTACTGGAGCGGAGATTCCTACAATGAGCAGTTCTTC. It is translated as CASSPYWSGDSYNEQFF. The chain links TRBV5-5 to TRBJ2-1, with D perhaps TRBD2 (5 bases). Trimming cost V 4 bases and J 1 base, with 18 bases left between them. CDR1 SGHKS and CDR2 YYEKEE come from the germline V gene (reference sequence). The CDR3 spans 17 residues.

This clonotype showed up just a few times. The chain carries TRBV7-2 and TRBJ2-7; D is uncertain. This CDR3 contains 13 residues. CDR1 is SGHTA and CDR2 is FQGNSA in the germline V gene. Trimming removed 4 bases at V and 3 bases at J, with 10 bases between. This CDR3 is CASSSGWGYEQYF. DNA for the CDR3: TGTGCCAGCAGCTCTGGATGGGGCTACGAGCAGTACTTC.

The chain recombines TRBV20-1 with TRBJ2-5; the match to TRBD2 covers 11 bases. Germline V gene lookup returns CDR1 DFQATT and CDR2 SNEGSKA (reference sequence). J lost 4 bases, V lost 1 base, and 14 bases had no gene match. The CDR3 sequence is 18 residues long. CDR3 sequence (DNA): TGCAGTGCTAGAGCAATAAGGCGTAGCGGGAGGGATTTAGAGACCCAGTACTTC. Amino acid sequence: CSARAIRRSGRDLETQYF.